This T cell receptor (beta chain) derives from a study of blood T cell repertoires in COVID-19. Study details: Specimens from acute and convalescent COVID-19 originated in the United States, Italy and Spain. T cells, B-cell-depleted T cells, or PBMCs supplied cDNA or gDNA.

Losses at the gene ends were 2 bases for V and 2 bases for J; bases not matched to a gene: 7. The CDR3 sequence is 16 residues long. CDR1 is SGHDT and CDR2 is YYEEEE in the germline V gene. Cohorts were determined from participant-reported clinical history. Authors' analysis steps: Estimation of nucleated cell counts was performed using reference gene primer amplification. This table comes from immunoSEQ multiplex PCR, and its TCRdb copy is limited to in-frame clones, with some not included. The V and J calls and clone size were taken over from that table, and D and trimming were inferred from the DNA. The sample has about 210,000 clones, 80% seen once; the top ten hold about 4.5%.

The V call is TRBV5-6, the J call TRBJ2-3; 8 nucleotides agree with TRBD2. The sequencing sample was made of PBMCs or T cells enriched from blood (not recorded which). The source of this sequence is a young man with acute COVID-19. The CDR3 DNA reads TGTGCCAGCAGCTTACGGCGGGGGGTTTACACAGATACGCAGTATTTT. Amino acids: CASSLRRGVYTDTQYF.